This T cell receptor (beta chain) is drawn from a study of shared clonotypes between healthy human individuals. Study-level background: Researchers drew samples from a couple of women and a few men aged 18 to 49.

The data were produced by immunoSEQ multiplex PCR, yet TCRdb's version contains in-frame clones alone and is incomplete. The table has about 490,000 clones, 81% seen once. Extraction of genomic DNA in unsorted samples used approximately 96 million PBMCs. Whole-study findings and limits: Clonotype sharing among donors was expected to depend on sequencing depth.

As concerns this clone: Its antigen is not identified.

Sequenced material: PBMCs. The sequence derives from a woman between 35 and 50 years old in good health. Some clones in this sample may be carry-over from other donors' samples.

The CDR3 DNA reads as TGTGCCAGCACTTCGGGCTACGGGTACGAGCAGTACTTC. Protein sequence: CASTSGYGYEQYF. The gene calls are TRBV28 and TRBJ2-7; D not resolved. V was clipped by 7 bases and J by 4 bases, with 14 bases between them. Germline V gives CDR1 MDHEN, CDR2 SYDVKM. The CDR3 has 13 amino acids.